The rows below give T cell receptor beta chains drawn from one sample of a study of blood T cell repertoires in COVID-19. Measured with immunoSEQ multiplex PCR; TCRdb has only the in-frame clones, and not every one. This sample has some 320,000 clones, with almost 85% found just once. Material for sequencing was peripheral blood. These receptors came from a human donor in a cohort sampled during active COVID-19. Both conserved end residues are part of each CDR3. D genes are given only for firm matches. Only some rows state a clone size, as once, few, many or a class for expanded clones.

once,.,TRBV6-5,TRBJ1-5,CASRGASPLGQPQHF,TGTGCCAGCAGGGGGGCCTCCCCGCTTGGTCAGCCCCAGCATTTT
.,.,TRBV11-2,TRBJ1-6,CASSPKQRRDNSPLHF,TGTGCCAGCAGTCCTAAGCAAAGGCGGGATAATTCACCCCTCCACTTT
.,.,TRBV6-1,TRBJ1-5,CASSEPTAQTVSNQPQHF,TGTGCCAGCAGTGAACCTACGGCACAGACAGTTAGCAATCAGCCCCAGCATTTT
few,.,TRBV6-6,TRBJ1-2,CASRGDLYGYTF,TGTGCCAGCAGGGGCGACCTGTATGGCTACACCTTC
.,TRBD1,TRBV14,TRBJ1-1,CASSLGTGQETFF,TGTGCCAGCAGCCTAGGGACAGGGCAGGAAACTTTCTTT
.,TRBD1,TRBV30,TRBJ2-7,CAWSTGTGDYEQYF,TGTGCCTGGTCTACCGGGACAGGGGACTACGAGCAGTACTTC
.,TRBD1,TRBV24-1,TRBJ1-2,CATSDVQGSGYTF,TGTGCCACCAGTGACGTACAGGGGTCCGGCTACACCTTC
.,TRBD1,TRBV5-6,TRBJ2-2,CASSLPGTGWTGELFF,TGTGCCAGCAGCTTACCAGGGACAGGGTGGACCGGGGAGCTGTTTTTT
.,.,TRBV24-1,TRBJ2-2,CATRENTGELFF,TGTGCCACCCGGGAGAACACCGGGGAGCTGTTTTTT
.,TRBD2,TRBV5-1,TRBJ2-1,CASSLGDYFYNEQFF,TGCGCCAGCAGCTTGGGGGACTATTTCTACAATGAGCAGTTCTTC
once,.,TRBV10-1,TRBJ1-1,CASTSGQPSSAFF,TGCGCCAGCACCTCCGGACAGCCGTCTAGCGCTTTCTTT
.,TRBD2,TRBV4-1,TRBJ2-3,CASSQALAGGPTDTQYF,TGCGCCAGCAGCCAAGCGCTAGCGGGGGGCCCCACAGATACGCAGTATTTT
once,.,TRBV27,TRBJ1-5,CASIPSGALDQPQHF,TGTGCCAGCATCCCATCCGGAGCCTTGGATCAGCCCCAGCATTTT
once,TRBD1,TRBV5-8,TRBJ2-7,CASSSTGGFAYEQYF,TGTGCCAGCAGCTCGACAGGGGGTTTTGCCTACGAGCAGTACTTC
.,TRBD1,TRBV6-5,TRBJ2-7,CASSLSGQGAEQYF,TGTGCCAGCAGTTTATCGGGACAGGGGGCCGAGCAGTACTTC
.,TRBD1,TRBV7-9,TRBJ1-1,CASSSRQGEAFF,TGTGCCAGCAGCTCCCGACAGGGCGAAGCTTTCTTT
few,.,TRBV7-8,TRBJ1-1,CATNPTGLNTEAFF,TGTGCCACCAACCCGACAGGTTTGAACACTGAAGCTTTCTTT
.,.,TRBV5-1,TRBJ1-2,CASSLDEASPYGYTF,TGCGCCAGCAGCTTGGATGAGGCGAGTCCCTATGGCTACACCTTC
.,TRBD2,TRBV10-3,TRBJ2-7,CAIKDSRGEVREQYF,TGTGCCATCAAAGATTCGCGGGGGGAAGTGAGGGAGCAGTACTTC
.,TRBD2,TRBV9,TRBJ2-7,CASSGTSGTYEQYF,TGTGCCAGCAGCGGGACTAGCGGCACCTACGAGCAGTACTTC
.,.,TRBV12-3/TRBV12-4,TRBJ1-2,CASSPTTYGYTF,TGTGCCAGCAGCCCGACAACCTATGGCTACACCTTC
.,TRBD2,TRBV20-1,TRBJ2-2,CSASPAAGGGANAGELFF,TGCAGTGCTAGTCCGGCGGCTGGCGGGGGGGCGAACGCCGGGGAGCTGTTTTTT
.,TRBD2,TRBV19,TRBJ2-7,CASSMMTSGSYEQYF,TGTGCCAGTAGTATGATGACTAGCGGTTCCTACGAGCAGTACTTC
.,TRBD1,TRBV10-2,TRBJ1-1,CASSELGQGAGEAFF,TGCGCCAGCAGTGAGTTGGGACAGGGGGCTGGTGAAGCTTTCTTT
.,TRBD1,TRBV29-1,TRBJ2-1,CSVGGDRVFNEQFF,TGCAGCGTGGGGGGGGACAGGGTTTTCAATGAGCAGTTCTTC
.,.,TRBV27,TRBJ1-1,CAAKAGTGTMNTEAFF,TGTGCCGCCAAAGCGGGGACGGGGACGATGAACACTGAAGCTTTCTTT
few,.,TRBV5-1,TRBJ2-1,CASSYTNEQFF,TGCGCCAGCAGCTACACCAATGAGCAGTTCTTC
.,TRBD1,TRBV3-1/TRBV3-2,TRBJ1-4,CASSPGQEDKLFF,TGTGCCAGCAGCCCGGGACAGGAGGATAAACTGTTTTTT
.,.,TRBV10-3,TRBJ1-1,CAISQGNTGTEAFF,TGTGCCATCAGCCAAGGCAACACAGGGACTGAAGCTTTCTTT
.,TRBD1,TRBV6-1,TRBJ2-7,CASSEVLGTGAGEQYF,TGTGCCAGCAGTGAGGTCTTGGGGACAGGAGCTGGAGAGCAGTACTTC
.,TRBD1,TRBV19,TRBJ1-2,CASRRQGDGYTF,TGTGCCAGTAGAAGACAGGGGGACGGCTACACCTTC